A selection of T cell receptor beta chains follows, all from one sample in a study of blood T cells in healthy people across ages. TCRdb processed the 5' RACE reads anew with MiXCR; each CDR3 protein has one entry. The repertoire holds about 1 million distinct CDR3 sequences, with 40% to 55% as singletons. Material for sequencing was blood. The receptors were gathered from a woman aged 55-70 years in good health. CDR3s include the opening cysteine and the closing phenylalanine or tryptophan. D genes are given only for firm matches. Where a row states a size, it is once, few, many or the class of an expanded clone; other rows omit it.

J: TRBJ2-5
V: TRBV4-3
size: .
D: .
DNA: TGCGCCAGCAGCCAAGAAGGGAGGGAGACCCAGTACTTC
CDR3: CASSQEGRETQYF

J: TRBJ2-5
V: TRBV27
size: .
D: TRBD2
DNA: TGTGCCAGCACGGCGGGAGGAGCGCACAATGAGCAGTACTTC
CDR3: CASTAGGAHNEQYF

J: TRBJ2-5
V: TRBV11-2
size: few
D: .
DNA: TGTGCCAGCAGCACCGAGATGGGGGCCCAAGAGACCCAGTACTTC
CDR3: CASSTEMGAQETQYF

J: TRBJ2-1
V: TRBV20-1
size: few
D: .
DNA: TGCAGTGCTACTTCCGCGCCTTCCTACAATGAGCAGTTCTTC
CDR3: CSATSAPSYNEQFF

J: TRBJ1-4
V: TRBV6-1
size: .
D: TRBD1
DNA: TGTGCCAGCAGGGGGGGGGACAGCCCAACTAATGAAAAACTGTTTTTT
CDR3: CASRGGDSPTNEKLFF

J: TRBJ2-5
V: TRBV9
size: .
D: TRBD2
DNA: TGTGCCAGCAGCGCGGGACTAGTCAATGAGCAGTACTTC
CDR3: CASSAGLVNEQYF

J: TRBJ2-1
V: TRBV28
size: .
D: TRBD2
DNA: TGTGCCAGCAGTTTTCGGACTAGCGGTGACAATGAGCAGTTCTTC
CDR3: CASSFRTSGDNEQFF

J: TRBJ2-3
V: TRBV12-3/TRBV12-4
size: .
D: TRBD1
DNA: TGTGCCAGCACCGGAAAAGGGGGCGCAGATGCGCAGTATTTT
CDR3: CASTGKGGADAQYF

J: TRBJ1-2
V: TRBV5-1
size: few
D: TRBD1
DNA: TGCGCCAGCAGACCCGGGACAGGTGTTAACTATGGCTACACCTTC
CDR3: CASRPGTGVNYGYTF

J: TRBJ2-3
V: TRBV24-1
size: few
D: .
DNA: TGTGCCACCAGTGAACCCGACAGGTACGGAGCAGATACGCAGTATTTT
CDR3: CATSEPDRYGADTQYF

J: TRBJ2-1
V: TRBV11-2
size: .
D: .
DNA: TGTGCCAGCAGCTTAGATGGGGACGGAGAGCAGTTCTTC
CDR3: CASSLDGDGEQFF

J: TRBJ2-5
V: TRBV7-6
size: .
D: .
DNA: TGTGCCAGCAGCTTAGGTAGGATAGGATCAACCCGGAACGCCCCACAAGAGACCCAGTACTTC
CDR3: CASSLGRIGSTRNAPQETQYF

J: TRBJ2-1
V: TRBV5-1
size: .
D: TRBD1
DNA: TGCGCCAGCAGCCCGTCGACAGGGGGCACTGAGCAGTTCTTC
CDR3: CASSPSTGGTEQFF

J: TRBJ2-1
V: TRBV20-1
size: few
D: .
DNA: TGCAGTGCTAGAGATGTGGGCCATGAGCAGTTCTTC
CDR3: CSARDVGHEQFF

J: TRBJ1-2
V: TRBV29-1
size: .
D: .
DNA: TGCAGCGTTCCACAGAACTATGGCTACACCTTC
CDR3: CSVPQNYGYTF

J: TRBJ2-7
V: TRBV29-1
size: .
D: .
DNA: TGCAGCGTTGAAGCAACAGGCTACGAGCAGTACTTC
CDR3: CSVEATGYEQYF

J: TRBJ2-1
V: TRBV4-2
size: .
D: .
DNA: TGTGCCAGCAGCCAAGGGGGCAGCGGACCCATCCAGCAGTTCTTC
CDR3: CASSQGGSGPIQQFF

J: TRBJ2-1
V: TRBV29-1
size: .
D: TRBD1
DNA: TGCAGCGTTGCCCGACAGGGGGCTAGAAATGAGCAGTTCTTC
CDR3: CSVARQGARNEQFF

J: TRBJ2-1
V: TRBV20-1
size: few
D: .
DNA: TGCAGTGCTAGAGCGCTTGGAGCGTTCTACAATGAGCAGTTCTTC
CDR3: CSARALGAFYNEQFF

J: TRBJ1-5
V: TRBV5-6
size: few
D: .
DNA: TGTGCCAGCAGCTTGTGGGGCAGACGTCAGCCCCAGCATTTT
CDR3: CASSLWGRRQPQHF

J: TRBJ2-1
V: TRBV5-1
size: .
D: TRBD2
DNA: TGCGCCAGCAGCTTGGGTAGCGGGACTTTGTACAATGAGCAGTTCTTC
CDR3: CASSLGSGTLYNEQFF

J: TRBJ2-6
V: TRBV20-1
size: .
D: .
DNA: TGCAGTGCCTCAGTGAGGAGTACTACTGGGGCCAACGTCCTGACTTTC
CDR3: CSASVRSTTGANVLTF

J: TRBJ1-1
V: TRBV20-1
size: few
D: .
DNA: TGCAGTGCTAGAGGGGACACCATGAACACTGAAGCTTTCTTT
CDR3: CSARGDTMNTEAFF

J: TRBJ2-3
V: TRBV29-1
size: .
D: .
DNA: TGCAGCGTTGATCGGTCTGGGCGGGGAAGCACAGATACGCAGTATTTT
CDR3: CSVDRSGRGSTDTQYF

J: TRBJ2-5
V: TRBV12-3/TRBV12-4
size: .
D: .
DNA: TGTGCCAGCAGTTTAGGGGACATCCTCCAAGAGACCCAGTACTTC
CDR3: CASSLGDILQETQYF

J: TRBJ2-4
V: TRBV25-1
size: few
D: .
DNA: TGTGCCAGCAGTGACGGGGGGCTGGGGCAGTACTTC
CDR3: CASSDGGLGQYF

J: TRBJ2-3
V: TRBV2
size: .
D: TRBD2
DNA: TGTGCCAGCAGTCCTCCCCCCAGACGGGCACGGACTAGCGGCACGTACACAGATACGCAGTATTTT
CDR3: CASSPPPRRARTSGTYTDTQYF

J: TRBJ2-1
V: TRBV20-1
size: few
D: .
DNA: TGCAGTGCTAGAAGTTACCAGGAAGATGAGCAGTTCTTC
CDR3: CSARSYQEDEQFF

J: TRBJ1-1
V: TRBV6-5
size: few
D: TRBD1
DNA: TGTGCCAGCAGTTCCCCGGACAGGGGGCGGAACACTGAAGCTTTCTTT
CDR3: CASSSPDRGRNTEAFF

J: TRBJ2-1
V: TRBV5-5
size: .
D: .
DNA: TGTGCCAGCAGCTTTGGGTGGAGAAATGAGCAGTTCTTC
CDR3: CASSFGWRNEQFF

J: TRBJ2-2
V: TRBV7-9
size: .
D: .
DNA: TGTGCCAGCAGCTTAGGATCCGCCGGGGAGCTGTTTTTT
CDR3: CASSLGSAGELFF

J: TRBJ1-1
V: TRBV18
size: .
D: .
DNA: TGTGCCAGCTCACCAAAACTGGACGCTGAAGCTTTCTTT
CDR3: CASSPKLDAEAFF

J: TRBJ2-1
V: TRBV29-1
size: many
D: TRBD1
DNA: TGCAGCGTTGGTAGAACAGGGGGCGAGCAGTTCTTC
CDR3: CSVGRTGGEQFF

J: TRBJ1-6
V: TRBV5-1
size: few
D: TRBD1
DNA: TGCGCCAGCAGCTTAAGCCGGGACAGCCATAATTCACCCCTCCACTTT
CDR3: CASSLSRDSHNSPLHF

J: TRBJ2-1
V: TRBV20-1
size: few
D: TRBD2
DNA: TGCAGTGCTAGAGGGACTAGCGGGGCCCCAATACTCTACAATGAGCAGTTCTTC
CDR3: CSARGTSGAPILYNEQFF

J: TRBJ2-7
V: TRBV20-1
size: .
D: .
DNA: TGCAGTGCTAGTAGCCCGGAGATTGCCTACGAGCAGTACTTC
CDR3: CSASSPEIAYEQYF

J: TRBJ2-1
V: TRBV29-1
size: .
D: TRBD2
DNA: TGCAGCGTTGTAGCGGGAGGGATCAATGAGCAGTTCTTC
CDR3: CSVVAGGINEQFF

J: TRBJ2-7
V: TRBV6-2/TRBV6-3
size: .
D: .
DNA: TGTGCCAGCAGTTACGGGCTAAGGGGTCGAGGCGGCGAGCAGTACTTC
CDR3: CASSYGLRGRGGEQYF

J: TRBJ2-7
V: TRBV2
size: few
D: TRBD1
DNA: TGTGCCAGCAACCGGGACAGGGGGCCCTACGAGCAGTACTTC
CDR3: CASNRDRGPYEQYF

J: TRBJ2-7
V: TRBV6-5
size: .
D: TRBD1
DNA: TGTGCCAGCAGTTACTCGAACGACAGGGTTTACGAGCAGTACTTC
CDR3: CASSYSNDRVYEQYF